This is a list of T cell receptor beta chains from one sample in a study of type 1 and type 2 diabetes patients. TCRdb redid the calling of the multiplex PCR reads with MiXCR, one entry per CDR3 protein. The table lists about 250,000 distinct CDR3 sequences, approximately 45% of them singletons, with about an eighth in the top ten. The sample comprised peripheral blood mononuclear cells (PBMCs). These receptors all come from a man younger than 30 with type 2 diabetes. Both conserved end residues are part of each CDR3. The order of the fields is J gene, V gene, clone size, D gene, CDR3 DNA, CDR3 protein. A D gene is named only where the DNA matches it firmly. Size tells how often a clone was seen (once, few, many) or the class of an expanded clone, and some rows leave it out.

J: TRBJ2-1
V: TRBV4-1
size: .
D: TRBD2
DNA: TGCGCCAGCAGCCAAGATAGGGCTAGCGGGAGCTACAATGAGCAGTTCTTC
CDR3: CASSQDRASGSYNEQFF

J: TRBJ2-6
V: TRBV7-3
size: .
D: TRBD1
DNA: TGTGCCAGCAGCTCACCACTAGACAGGGCTGGGGCCAACGTCCTGACTTTC
CDR3: CASSSPLDRAGANVLTF

J: TRBJ2-7
V: TRBV28
size: .
D: .
DNA: TGTGCCAGCAGGAGGAACGAGCAGTACTTC
CDR3: CASRRNEQYF

J: TRBJ2-7
V: TRBV6-1
size: few
D: .
DNA: TGTGCCAGCAGTGAAGCCACAGGGAGCCCCTCGTACGAGCAGTACTTC
CDR3: CASSEATGSPSYEQYF

J: TRBJ2-7
V: TRBV6-2/TRBV6-3
size: few
D: .
DNA: TGTGCCAGCAGTTACTCAGACTACGAGCAGTACTTC
CDR3: CASSYSDYEQYF

J: TRBJ2-7
V: TRBV27
size: .
D: TRBD2
DNA: TGTGCCAGCATGGGGAGGGCCTACGAGCAGTACTTC
CDR3: CASMGRAYEQYF

J: TRBJ2-7
V: TRBV30
size: few
D: TRBD2
DNA: TGTGCCTGGAGTGTAGTGGCTAGCGGGAGAGGCGAGCAGTACTTC
CDR3: CAWSVVASGRGEQYF

J: TRBJ2-7
V: TRBV5-5
size: .
D: .
DNA: TGCGCCAGCAGCTTGGATCCAGGGAGCTCCTACGAGCAGTACTTC
CDR3: CASSLDPGSSYEQYF

J: TRBJ2-1
V: TRBV30
size: .
D: TRBD1
DNA: TGTGCCTGGAGTCTAGGACAGGGGGCTCATGAGCAGTTCTTC
CDR3: CAWSLGQGAHEQFF

J: TRBJ1-1
V: TRBV20-1
size: .
D: .
DNA: TGCAGTGCTAGTTTAGGGCCCACTGAAGCTTTCTTT
CDR3: CSASLGPTEAFF

J: TRBJ1-1
V: TRBV19
size: many
D: .
DNA: TGTGCCAGTATGAGGGGGAACACTGAAGCTTTCTTT
CDR3: CASMRGNTEAFF

J: TRBJ1-1
V: TRBV24-1
size: .
D: .
DNA: TGTGCCACGCGGGGCTCGAACACTGAAGCTTTCTTT
CDR3: CATRGSNTEAFF

J: TRBJ1-6
V: TRBV6-4
size: once
D: .
DNA: TGTGCCAGCAGTCGGGGGCCCTTGGGTTCACCCCTCCACTTT
CDR3: CASSRGPLGSPLHF

J: TRBJ1-1
V: TRBV15
size: few
D: .
DNA: TGTGCCACCGGAAGGGGGGTTAACACTGAAGCTTTCTTT
CDR3: CATGRGVNTEAFF

J: TRBJ1-1
V: TRBV6-6
size: .
D: .
DNA: TGTGCCAGCAGTCCGGGACATAACACTGAAGCTTTCTTT
CDR3: CASSPGHNTEAFF

J: TRBJ2-3
V: TRBV12-3/TRBV12-4
size: .
D: .
DNA: TGTGCCAGTACCGACAGGACCTCAGATACGCAGTATTTT
CDR3: CASTDRTSDTQYF

J: TRBJ1-1
V: TRBV11-2
size: .
D: TRBD1
DNA: TGTGCCAGCAGCTCTCAAGGGGGCGGAGGGAACACTGAAGCTTTCTTT
CDR3: CASSSQGGGGNTEAFF

J: TRBJ2-5
V: TRBV6-6
size: .
D: .
DNA: TGTGCCAGCAGATCTCCCGGGGGACAAGAGACCCAGTACTTC
CDR3: CASRSPGGQETQYF

J: TRBJ1-1
V: TRBV6-6
size: many
D: .
DNA: TGTGCCAGCAGCCCTAACCAAACCCCTGAAGCTTTCTTT
CDR3: CASSPNQTPEAFF

J: TRBJ2-1
V: TRBV5-6
size: few
D: .
DNA: TGTGCCAGCAGCTTGGGGACGGGATATGAGCAGTTCTTC
CDR3: CASSLGTGYEQFF

J: TRBJ2-7
V: TRBV20-1
size: once
D: TRBD1
DNA: TGCAGTGCTAGAGGTTCAGGGGGCTTATACGAGCAGTACTTC
CDR3: CSARGSGGLYEQYF

J: TRBJ2-3
V: TRBV19
size: .
D: .
DNA: TGTGCCAGTAGCCTACAGGCGACAGATACGCAGTATTTT
CDR3: CASSLQATDTQYF

J: TRBJ1-1
V: TRBV19
size: few
D: .
DNA: TGTGCCAGTAGTCCTCCCCAGGGTGCTGAAGCTTTCTTT
CDR3: CASSPPQGAEAFF

J: TRBJ2-1
V: TRBV7-2
size: .
D: .
DNA: TGTGCCAGCAGCACCTCCTACAATGAGCAGTTCTTC
CDR3: CASSTSYNEQFF

J: TRBJ1-5
V: TRBV19
size: few
D: TRBD1
DNA: TGTGCCAGTAGAGGACGGGCAGGGGGCGTCGGCAATCAGCCCCAGCATTTT
CDR3: CASRGRAGGVGNQPQHF